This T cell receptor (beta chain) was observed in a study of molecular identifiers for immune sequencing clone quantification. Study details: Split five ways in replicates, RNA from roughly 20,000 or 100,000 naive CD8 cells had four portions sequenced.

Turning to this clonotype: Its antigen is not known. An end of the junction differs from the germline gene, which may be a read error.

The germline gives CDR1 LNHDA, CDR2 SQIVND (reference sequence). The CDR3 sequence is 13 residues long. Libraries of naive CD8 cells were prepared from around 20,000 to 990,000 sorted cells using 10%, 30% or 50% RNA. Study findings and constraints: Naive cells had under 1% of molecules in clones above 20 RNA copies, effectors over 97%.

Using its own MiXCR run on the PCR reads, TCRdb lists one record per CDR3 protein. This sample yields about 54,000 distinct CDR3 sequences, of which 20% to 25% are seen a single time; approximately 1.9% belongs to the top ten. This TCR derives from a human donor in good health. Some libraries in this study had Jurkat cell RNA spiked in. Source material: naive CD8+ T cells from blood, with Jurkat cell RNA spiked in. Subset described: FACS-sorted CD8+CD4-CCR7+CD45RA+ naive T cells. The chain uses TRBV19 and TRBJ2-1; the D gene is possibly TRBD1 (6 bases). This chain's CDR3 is CASSRTDYNEQLF. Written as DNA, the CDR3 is TGTGCCAGTAGTAGGACAGACTACAATGAGCAGCTCTTC.